These 32 T cell receptor beta chains came from one sample sequenced in a study of human T cells and chemical hapten exposure. Specified time point: patch test 1, 2 weeks after DPC sensitization. Specified treatment: therapeutic diphenylcyclopropenone sensitization with weekly scalp DPC. TCRdb redid the calling of the RACE reads with MiXCR, one entry per CDR3 protein. Of tens of thousands of distinct CDR3 sequences in the sample, about 10% were seen once. The sample here was whole blood, taken in connection with sensitization to the hapten diphenylcyclopropenone (DPC). These receptor sequences come from a woman aged 55-69 years with alopecia areata. Some clones in this sample may be carry-over from other donors' samples.

This clonotype showed up many times. The V gene is TRBV29-1, the J gene TRBJ1-3; D is unresolved. V was cut by 4 bases and J by 0 bases, with 7 bases left in between. Germline CDR1 reads SQVTM; CDR2 reads ANQGSEA. This CDR3 spans 13 amino acids. CDR3 region: CSVATNSGNTIYF. CDR3 sequence (DNA): TGCAGCGTTGCAACCAACTCTGGAAACACCATATATTTT.

This clonotype was detected many times. The genes are TRBV7-3 and TRBJ2-1; D might be TRBD1 (5 bases). Per germline, CDR1 SGHTA and CDR2 FQGTGA. With 5 bases removed from V and 7 bases from J, the gap between germline ends came to 18 bases. The CDR3 runs 15 residues. CDR3 protein: CASSPTPGIENEQFF. The CDR3 coding sequence is TGTGCCAGCAGCCCAACTCCAGGGATTGAGAATGAGCAGTTCTTC.

This clonotype turned up a few times. The chain employs TRBV24-1 and TRBJ1-6; D gene uncertain. V lost 6 bases, J lost 5 bases, and 13 bases lay in between. CDR3 size: 15 residues. Germline values: CDR1 KGHDR, CDR2 SFDVKD. CDR3 residues: CATSLTRSHNSPLHF. The DNA for the CDR3 is TGTGCCACCAGTTTGACACGAAGCCATAATTCACCCCTCCACTTT.

This clonotype was counted between two and nine times. The chain combines TRBV11-1 with TRBJ2-5, with TRBD2 matching over 10 bases. Germline CDR1 SGHAT, CDR2 FQDESV (reference sequence). The CDR3 has 17 residues. Trimming took 5 bases from V and 4 from J; bases not matched to a gene: 13. For the CDR3, the DNA is TGTGCCAGCAGCCAGAACGGCGTAGCGGGGGGACGAGAGACCCAGTACTTC. It specifies CASSQNGVAGGRETQYF.

This clonotype was recorded many times. V usage is TRBV29-1 and J usage is TRBJ2-6; D is uncertain. Trimming stripped 6 bases from V and 0 bases from J, with 3 bases between. Germline CDR1 SQVTM, CDR2 ANQGSEA. The CDR3 is made up of 12 amino acids. CDR3 region: CSVFSGANVLTF. The DNA for the CDR3 is TGCAGCGTCTTCTCTGGGGCCAACGTCCTGACTTTC. Filled out from reference TRBV29-1 and TRBJ2-6, the complete variable domain reads SAVISQKPSRDICQRGTSLTIQCQVDSQVTMMFWYRQQPGQSLTLIATANQGSEATYESGFVIDKFPISRPNLTFSTLTVSNMSPEDSSIYLCSVFSGANVLTFGAGSRLTVL.

CDR3 residues: CASSATPVVATDTQYF. CDR3 bases: TGTGCCAGCAGCGCCACCCCCGTGGTTGCCACAGATACGCAGTATTTT. The V and J genes are TRBV11-2 and TRBJ2-3, with D uncertain. CDR3 length: 16 residues. Germline assignment: CDR1 SGHAT and CDR2 FQNNGV. The ends were cut back, 5 bases at V and 2 bases at J, with 17 bases in the middle. The full variable domain, rest sourced from reference TRBV11-2 and TRBJ2-3, is EAGVAQSPRYKIIEKRQSVAFWCNPISGHATLYWYQQILGQGPKLLIQFQNNGVVDDSQLPKDRFSAERLKGVDSTLKIQPAKLEDSAVYLCASSATPVVATDTQYFGPGTRLTVL.

This clonotype was seen a handful of times. J is TRBJ2-7 and V is TRBV20-1, with 7 bases aligning to TRBD2. The length of the CDR3 is 13 residues. The germline V gene has CDR1 DFQATT and CDR2 SNEGSKA (reference sequence). V trimming: 8 bases; J trimming: 4 bases; junction bases outside the gene matches: 11. The CDR3 bases are TGCAGTCCTACCGACCCAGCGGGGTACGAGCAGTACTTC. Protein product: CSPTDPAGYEQYF.

This chain links TRBV10-1 with TRBJ2-2, with a weak D call TRBD1 (5 bases). CDR3 size: 15 residues. CDR1 and CDR2 from the germline V gene are WNHNN and SYGVQD (reference sequence). Trimming took 5 bases from V and 3 from J, leaving 13 bases between them. CDR3 DNA sequence: TGCGCCAGCAGTTGGGGCGACAGATACACCGGGGAGCTGTTTTTT. This encodes CASSWGDRYTGELFF.

The chain joins TRBV5-1 to TRBJ2-3, with TRBD2 identical over 7 bases. The germline gives CDR1 SGHRS, CDR2 YFSETQ. The V gene end was trimmed by 0 bases and the J gene end by 1 base; junction bases not matched to a gene: 5. CDR3 length: 16 amino acids. CDR3 coding DNA: TGCGCCAGCAGCTTGGCTGACAGCGGGGGCACAGATACGCAGTATTTT. This translates into CASSLADSGGTDTQYF.

There are many counts of this clonotype. The chain combines TRBV7-2 with TRBJ1-2; D not certain. The ends were cut back, 2 bases at V and 4 bases at J, with 11 bases in the middle. CDR1 SGHTA and CDR2 FQGNSA come from the germline V gene. The CDR3 runs 14 residues. The DNA of the CDR3 is TGTGCCAGCAGCTTACATGGCAGACCCTATGGCTACACCTTC. Translation gives CASSLHGRPYGYTF.

This clonotype was observed a handful of times. The rearrangement uses TRBV20-1 and TRBJ2-7; 10 bases map to TRBD2. Trimming at V came to 0 bases and at J to 0 bases, leaving 14 bases not matched to a gene. The CDR3 totals 19 residues. In germline, CDR1 is DFQATT, CDR2 SNEGSKA (reference sequence). The CDR3 region has the DNA TGCAGTGCTAGAGAGGAGGGGGCACTAGCGGGGTCCAGCTCCTACGAGCAGTACTTC. Translating gives CSAREEGALAGSSSYEQYF.

This clonotype was counted many times. The chain combines TRBV25-1 with TRBJ2-4; the D is unclear. Germline V gives CDR1 MGHDK, CDR2 SYGVNS. The CDR3 covers 14 residues. Trimming removed 0 bases at V and 5 bases at J, with 8 bases between. For the CDR3, the DNA is TGTGCCAGCAGTGAATATACCGCCGAAAACATTCAGTACTTC. Amino acid sequence: CASSEYTAENIQYF.

This clonotype was detected ten times or more. V is TRBV20-1 and J is TRBJ1-1, with TRBD1 matching over 8 bases. The germline V gene has CDR1 DFQATT and CDR2 SNEGSKA (reference sequence). With V trimmed by 4 bases and J by 1 base, 8 bases remained unmatched. This CDR3 contains 15 residues. The CDR3 spells CSAIPSDRANTEAFF. CDR3 coding DNA: TGCAGTGCTATCCCCTCGGACAGGGCGAACACTGAAGCTTTCTTT.

This clonotype appeared many times. A junction end diverges from the germline sequence, so it may reflect a read error. J is TRBJ1-1 and V is TRBV7-7, with D possibly TRBD1 on 5 matching bases. The CDR3 has 14 residues. Germline assignment: CDR1 SSHAT and CDR2 FNYEAQ (reference sequence). As DNA, the CDR3 is TGTGCTAGCAGCCCGTTAGAGGGACGCACTGAAGCTTTCTTT. It encodes CASSPLEGRTEAFF.

This clonotype was seen only a few times. The genes are TRBV29-1 and TRBJ2-3; D unresolved. The germline V and J ends were trimmed by 6 bases and 2 bases, with 9 bases remaining between them. Germline CDR1 and CDR2: SQVTM and ANQGSEA. The CDR3 runs 12 residues. CDR3 nucleotides: TGCAGCGTGAGGACGGACACAGATACGCAGTATTTT. This sequence encodes CSVRTDTDTQYF.

In its sample, this clonotype was seen a few times. The V gene is TRBV28, the J gene TRBJ2-5; 14 nucleotides line up with TRBD2. Trimming took 2 bases from V and 3 from J; bases not matched to a gene: 8. Germline loops: CDR1 MDHEN, CDR2 SYDVKM. The CDR3 consists of 18 residues. The CDR3 DNA reads TGTGCCAGCAGTTTAGTTCATGGGACTAGCGGGGGCAAAGAGACCCAGTACTTC. This codes for CASSLVHGTSGGKETQYF.

This clonotype has just a few counts. The V call is TRBV29-1, the J call TRBJ2-2, with 8 bases that match TRBD1. Trimming at V came to 2 bases and at J to 5 bases, leaving 10 bases not matched to a gene. CDR1 is SQVTM, CDR2 ANQGSEA, per germline. The CDR3 runs 16 residues. The CDR3 sequence is CSVELVGQALTGELFF. The CDR3 nucleotides read TGCAGCGTTGAACTCGTGGGACAGGCGTTAACCGGGGAGCTGTTTTTT.

The V gene is TRBV10-2, the J gene TRBJ2-5; no clear D gene. There are 11 residues in the CDR3. The germline V gene encodes CDR1 WSHSY and CDR2 SAAADI. Trimming removed 0 bases from V and 6 bases from J, with 2 bases in between. The CDR3 coding sequence is TGCGCCAGCAGTGAGTCACAGACCCAGTACTTC. It codes for CASSESQTQYF.

The sample holds a few counts of this clonotype. CDR3 loop: CASSWSGNEQYF. Written as DNA, the CDR3 is TGTGCCAGCAGCTGGAGCGGGAACGAGCAGTACTTC. The chain links TRBV5-8 to TRBJ2-7, with TRBD2 matching 7 bases. The CDR3 has 12 residues. Per germline, CDR1 SGHTS and CDR2 YDEGEE. After removal of 3 bases from V and 5 bases from J, the junction contained 2 bases not matched to a gene. Drawing the rest from reference TRBV5-8 and TRBJ2-7, the complete variable domain is EAGVTQSPTHLIKTRGQQATLRCSPISGHTSVYWYQQALGLGLQFLLWYDEGEERNRGNFPPRFSGRQFPNYSSELNVNALELEDSALYLCASSWSGNEQYFGPGTRLTVT.

This clonotype was detected a few times. The CDR3 DNA sequence: TGCGCCAGCAGTGAAACGGGGTTGGAGACCCAGTACTTC. Translating gives CASSETGLETQYF. The chain recombines TRBV10-1 with TRBJ2-5; perhaps TRBD2 as D (5 bases). Germline assignment: CDR1 WNHNN and CDR2 SYGVQD (reference sequence). This CDR3 spans 13 amino acids. V lost 3 bases to trimming and J lost 5 bases, with 10 bases between them.

The gene calls are TRBV27 and TRBJ1-2; D unresolved. Germline CDR1 and CDR2: MNHEY and SMNVEV (reference sequence). V lost 6 bases to trimming and J lost 5 bases, with 13 bases between them. This CDR3 comprises 13 residues. CDR3 DNA: TGTGCCAGCAGCCCCCTCCTGGCGTATGGCTACACCTTC. It codes for CASSPLLAYGYTF.

The chain joins TRBV29-1 to TRBJ1-1; a possible D gene is TRBD1 (6 bases). Germline lookup yields CDR1 SQVTM and CDR2 ANQGSEA. This CDR3 has 15 amino acids. Trimming cost V 4 bases and J 0 bases, with 15 bases left between them. The DNA of the CDR3 is TGCAGCGTTGTGGTGAGGGGGAGGATGAACACTGAAGCTTTCTTT. Protein: CSVVVRGRMNTEAFF. The variable domain in full, completed from reference TRBV29-1 and TRBJ1-1, reads SAVISQKPSRDICQRGTSLTIQCQVDSQVTMMFWYRQQPGQSLTLIATANQGSEATYESGFVIDKFPISRPNLTFSTLTVSNMSPEDSSIYLCSVVVRGRMNTEAFFGQGTRLTVV.

This clonotype was counted many times. The CDR3 bases are TGTGCCAGCAGCTTACTGGGAGGGATGACTGAAGCTTTCTTT. This gives the protein CASSLLGGMTEAFF. The chain combines TRBV7-9 with TRBJ1-1; D uncertain. This CDR3 has 14 amino acids. The V gene's germline CDR1 is SEHNR and CDR2 FQNEAQ (reference sequence). The V gene lost 2 bases and the J gene lost 5 bases, with 12 bases spanning the gap.

At least ten counts were recorded for this clonotype. The CDR3 DNA reads as TGTGCCAGCAGTCCGACAGGGGCGACCCAGTACTTC. As protein: CASSPTGATQYF. The chain employs TRBV12-3 or TRBV12-4 and TRBJ2-5; 8 nucleotides agree with TRBD1. CDR3 length equals 12 residues. The trim removed 5 bases at V and 7 bases at J, leaving 3 bases unmatched.

The chain employs TRBV12-3 or TRBV12-4 and TRBJ1-2; D is uncertain. The CDR3 spans 13 residues. V lost 6 bases to trimming and J lost 0 bases, with 8 bases between them. The chain's CDR3 is CASSLSTNYGYTF. The DNA for the CDR3 is TGTGCCAGCAGCTTATCTACTAACTATGGCTACACCTTC.

This clonotype was found a few times. The chain has TRBV7-9 and TRBJ2-2; 8 bases agree with TRBD1. Trimming took 8 bases from V and 1 from J; bases not matched to a gene: 9. The CDR3 sequence is 16 residues long. Germline lookup yields CDR1 SEHNR and CDR2 FQNEAQ (reference sequence). CDR3: CASAPVGTGNTGELFF. The CDR3 bases are TGTGCCAGCGCCCCGGTCGGGACAGGGAACACCGGGGAGCTGTTTTTT.

This clonotype showed up just a few times. The rearrangement joins TRBV11-3 to TRBJ2-1, with unresolved D. V dropped 5 bases and J dropped 0 bases, with 11 bases sitting between them. CDR3 length: 15 amino acids. The germline gives CDR1 SGHNT, CDR2 YENEEA. The CDR3 coding sequence is TGTGCCAGCAGCCCGACAAGCCTCTCCTACAATGAGCAGTTCTTC. Protein: CASSPTSLSYNEQFF.

There are many counts of this clonotype. The chain is built from TRBV6-2 or TRBV6-3 and TRBJ2-1; TRBD2 might be the D (5 bases). This CDR3 has 14 residues. V was shortened by 0 bases and J by 8 bases, with 11 bases between the two germline ends. CDR1 MNHEY and CDR2 SVGEGT come from the germline V gene. Here the CDR3 DNA reads TGTGCCAGCAGTTACTCGAGGCTGGAGGATGAGCAGTTCTTC. It yields the protein CASSYSRLEDEQFF.

This clonotype was observed a handful of times. The rearrangement links TRBV9 to TRBJ1-3; D might be TRBD1 (5 bases). The V end was cut by 4 bases, the J end by 3 bases, with 14 bases between. This CDR3 region has 15 residues. Germline V gene sequence: CDR1 SGDLS, CDR2 YYNGEE. The chain's CDR3 is CASSPRGTNGNTIYF. CDR3 coding DNA: TGTGCCAGCAGCCCCCGGGGGACTAATGGAAACACCATATATTTT. Full variable domain (outside the CDR3, taken from reference TRBV9 and TRBJ1-3): DSGVTQTPKHLITATGQRVTLRCSPRSGDLSVYWYQQSLDQGLQFLIQYYNGEERAKGNILERFSAQQFPDLHSELNLSSLELGDSALYFCASSPRGTNGNTIYFGEGSWLTVV.

This clonotype appeared a few times. The rearrangement joins TRBV6-4 to TRBJ1-4, with D unresolved. The CDR3 spans 11 residues. The germline CDR1 and CDR2 sequences are MRHNA and SNTAGT. Between the trimmed V and J ends, which lost 4 bases and 3 bases, there was a span of 0 bases. As DNA, the CDR3 is TGTGCCAGCAGTGCTAATGAAAAACTGTTTTTT. Translating it yields CASSANEKLFF.

There are many counts of this clonotype. The chain joins TRBV7-9 to TRBJ2-7, with 7 bases identical to TRBD1. The CDR3 spans 13 residues. V shed 5 bases, J shed 0 bases, and the junction held 1 base outside the gene matches. Germline values: CDR1 SEHNR, CDR2 FQNEAQ (reference sequence). The DNA for the CDR3 is TGTGCCAGCAGCCGGGACAGCTCCTACGAGCAGTACTTC. Translated, it gives CASSRDSSYEQYF.

The rearrangement joins TRBV7-3 to TRBJ2-5; unclear D gene. CDR1 SGHTA and CDR2 FQGTGA come from the germline V gene. The CDR3 length is 13 residues. V lost 2 bases to trimming and J lost 2 bases, with 6 bases between them. The CDR3 here is CASSLENQETQYF. DNA for the CDR3: TGTGCCAGCAGCTTAGAGAATCAAGAGACCCAGTACTTC.